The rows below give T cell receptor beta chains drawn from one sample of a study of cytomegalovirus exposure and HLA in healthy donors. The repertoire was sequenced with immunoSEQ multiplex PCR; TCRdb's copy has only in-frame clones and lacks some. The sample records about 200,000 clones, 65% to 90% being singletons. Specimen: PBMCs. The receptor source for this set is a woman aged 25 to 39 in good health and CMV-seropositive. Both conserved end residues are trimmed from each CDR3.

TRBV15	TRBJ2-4	ATSSSYSGLAKNIQY
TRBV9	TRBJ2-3	ASSVGSGGTAGDTQY
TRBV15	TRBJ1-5	ATTRDRGYQPQH
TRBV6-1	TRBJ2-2	ASRASNTGELF
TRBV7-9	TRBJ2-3	ASSFSRGSSSTDTQY
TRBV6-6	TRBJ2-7	ASSLTYEQY
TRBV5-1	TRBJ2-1	ASSILGGRYNEQF
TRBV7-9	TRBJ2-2	ASSPPPRTGGNTGELF
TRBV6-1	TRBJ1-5	ASRGLSSRGQPQH
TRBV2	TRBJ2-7	ASSDYIEQY
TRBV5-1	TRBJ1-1	ASSPGQGLWAF
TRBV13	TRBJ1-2	ASSYLTGRDYGYT
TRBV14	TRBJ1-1	ASSQVGGRTATEAF
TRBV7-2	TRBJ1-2	ASSPNGPYGYT
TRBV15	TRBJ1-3	ATSRDPGQGNTIY
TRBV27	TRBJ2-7	ASSSTTGVSRYEQY
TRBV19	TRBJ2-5	ASKRQYQETQY
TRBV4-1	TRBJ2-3	ASSPPNTDTQY
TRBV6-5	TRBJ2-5	ASSYRTGGTQY
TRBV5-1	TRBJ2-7	ASSPKGWTGVVYEQY
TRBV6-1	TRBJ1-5	ASSEGQGYSNQPQH
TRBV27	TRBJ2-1	ASSQPGLGSYNEQF
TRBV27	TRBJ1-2	ASSRTGTYGYT
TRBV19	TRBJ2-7	ASSIFGTSGNSEQY
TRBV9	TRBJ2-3	ASSFSPPDTQY
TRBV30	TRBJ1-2	AWKWGGLERSGYT
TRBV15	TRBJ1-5	ATSRDPASAQPQH
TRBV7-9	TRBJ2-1	ASSGQSSYNEQF
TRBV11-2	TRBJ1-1	ASSFDRYTEAF
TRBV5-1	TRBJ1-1	ASSLDRGLSEAF